This T cell receptor (beta chain) was obtained from a study of blood T cell repertoires in COVID-19. Original methodology: Quantification of nucleated cells was approximated via reference gene primer amplification. Measured with immunoSEQ multiplex PCR; TCRdb has only the in-frame clones, and not every one. That table furnishes V, J and clone size, whereas the DNA furnished D and trimming. The data show some 500,000 clones, with 88% seen just once and 1.5% to 2% held by the top ten. The CDR3 runs to 15 residues. From germline, CDR1 is SGHVS and CDR2 FQNEAQ. Trimming cost V 4 bases and J 3 bases, with 14 bases left between them.

The chain couples TRBV7-8 to TRBJ2-3, with a weak D call TRBD1 (7 bases). The sequence came from a woman in her thirties or forties who had recovered from COVID-19. Source material: PBMCs or T cells enriched from blood (not recorded which). In nucleotides, the CDR3 is TGTGCCAGCAGCTCGCGGGACAGAGAGACAGATACGCAGTATTTT. Translated: CASSSRDRETDTQYF.